This T cell receptor (beta chain) was captured by sequencing in a study of cytomegalovirus exposure and HLA in healthy donors. Study-wide findings and caveats: The investigators catalogued 150 to 200 TCR beta chains as cytomegalovirus-associated. There were three CMV-associated chains whose specificity for CMV antigens was confirmed in vitro.

Here immunoSEQ multiplex PCR was the method, and the copy in TCRdb shows in-frame clones only, minus some. Among tens of thousands of clones listed, approximately 89% were seen once. Regarding this clone: Its antigen remains unknown.

Donors were drawn from the approximately 110-subject validation cohort, separate from the roughly 700-subject first cohort. The sample was PBMCs. The sequence derives from a woman aged 18-29 years in good health and CMV-seropositive.

As DNA, the CDR3 is TGTGCCAGCAGCGTACAGGGGTACACAGATACGCAGTATTTT. Translating gives CASSVQGYTDTQYF. The rearrangement joins TRBV7-2 to TRBJ2-3; 7 bases fit TRBD1. Germline V CDR1 and CDR2: SGHTA, FQGNSA. The J segment lost 2 bases and the V segment lost 5 bases, leaving 4 bases of the junction unmatched. CDR3 size: 14 residues.